One sample yielded the 18 T cell receptor beta chains listed below, sequenced in a study of cytomegalovirus exposure and HLA in healthy donors. A multiplex PCR was run with 60 Vbeta primers and 13 Jbeta primers. Repertoires were generated with immunoSEQ multiplex PCR, while TCRdb's copy carries only in-frame clones and drops some. The sample shows 150,000 or so clones, around three quarters of them seen only once. Sequences were obtained from PBMCs. The receptor set was obtained from a male donor in good health and CMV-seronegative.

This clone was recorded once. V and J are TRBV6-5 and TRBJ2-7; TRBD1 matches 11 bases. The trim removed 6 bases at V and 3 bases at J, leaving 7 bases unmatched. The V gene's germline CDR1 is MNHEY and CDR2 SVGAGI. The CDR3 has 15 amino acids. The CDR3 here is CASRLRDRGIYEQYF. The CDR3 nucleotides read TGTGCCAGCAGACTCAGGGACAGGGGGATCTACGAGCAGTACTTC.

This clone was detected only a few times. This same CDR3 is encoded by further DNA sequences in the sample. The CDR3 region has the DNA TGTGCCACCAGCAGAGATAGACAGGGTTCTGAAAAACTGTTTTTT. This encodes CATSRDRQGSEKLFF. The genes are TRBV15 and TRBJ1-4; 7 nucleotides match TRBD1. Germline V gives CDR1 LNHNV, CDR2 YYDKDF (reference sequence). The CDR3 loop spans 15 amino acids. V was pared by 0 bases and J by 7 bases, with 5 bases of the junction left unmatched.

The rearrangement joins TRBV30 to TRBJ1-2; TRBD1 matches at 9 bases. The CDR3 spans 12 residues. The ends lost 5 bases at V and 7 bases at J; junction bases unmatched: 5. The V gene's germline CDR1 is GTSNPN and CDR2 SVGIG (reference sequence). CDR3 DNA sequence: TGTGCCTGGGACAGGGGGGGTGGTGGCTACACCTTC. This translates into CAWDRGGGGYTF.

V is TRBV7-3 and J is TRBJ2-5; D perhaps matches TRBD2 (6 bases). The V gene's germline CDR1 is SGHTA and CDR2 FQGTGA. Trimming pared 5 bases from V and 0 bases from J, leaving 10 bases between. The CDR3 sequence is 14 residues long. CDR3 coding DNA: TGTGCCAGCAGCGCGGGACCGAACCAAGAGACCCAGTACTTC. Translating gives CASSAGPNQETQYF.

The chain employs TRBV28 and TRBJ2-7; D call uncertain. Trimming stripped 2 bases from V and 2 bases from J, with 19 bases between. Germline V gives CDR1 MDHEN, CDR2 SYDVKM. The CDR3 covers 17 residues. CDR3 bases: TGTGCCAGCAGTTTACAACTTTGGAGACCGCCGGCCTACGAGCAGTACTTC. Translation: CASSLQLWRPPAYEQYF.

The genes are TRBV5-1 and TRBJ1-2, with 11 bases aligning to TRBD1. The V gene end was trimmed by 3 bases and the J gene end by 0 bases; junction bases not matched to a gene: 4. The CDR3 loop spans 16 amino acids. The germline CDR1 and CDR2 sequences are SGHRS and YFSETQ. The CDR3 protein is CASSSGQGDTNYGYTF. Here the CDR3 DNA reads TGCGCCAGCAGCTCGGGACAGGGGGACACTAACTATGGCTACACCTTC.

The chain combines TRBV4-1 with TRBJ2-1, with unresolved D. V was pared by 4 bases and J by 1 base, with 11 bases between. This CDR3 contains 15 residues. Germline V gene sequence: CDR1 MGHRA, CDR2 YSYEKL. For the CDR3, the DNA is TGCGCCAGCAGCCCGACTTTCCCTTCCTACAATGAGCAGTTCTTC. Translated, it gives CASSPTFPSYNEQFF.

The chain couples TRBV7-2 to TRBJ2-5; TRBD2 matches at 7 bases. Germline V gene lookup returns CDR1 SGHTA and CDR2 FQGNSA. Trimming cost V 1 base and J 7 bases; bases outside gene matches: 15. This CDR3 region has 17 residues. The CDR3 nucleotides read TGTGCCAGCAGCTTAGATTTCGCTAGCGGCAACCCGGGGACCCAGTACTTC. This sequence encodes CASSLDFASGNPGTQYF.

The chain couples TRBV7-9 to TRBJ2-3; a possible D gene is TRBD2 (5 bases). This CDR3 is built from 15 residues. The germline CDR1 and CDR2 sequences are SEHNR and FQNEAQ (reference sequence). V was shortened by 1 base and J by 3 bases, with 11 bases between the two germline ends. CDR3 DNA: TGTGCCAGCAGCTTAGTGGGAGCTTGGACAGATACGCAGTATTTT. Protein product: CASSLVGAWTDTQYF. The full variable domain, with the rest looked up from reference TRBV7-9 and TRBJ2-3, is DTGVSQNPRHKITKRGQNVTFRCDPISEHNRLYWYRQTLGQGPEFLTYFQNEAQLEKSRLLSDRFSAERPKGSFSTLEIQRTEQGDSAMYLCASSLVGAWTDTQYFGPGTRLTVL.

The table lists this clone with a few counts. The rearrangement joins TRBV4-1 to TRBJ1-5, with TRBD1 matching 9 bases. Unmatched junction bases numbered 2, after V lost 4 bases and J lost 4 bases. CDR1 MGHRA and CDR2 YSYEKL come from the germline V gene. This CDR3 spans 14 amino acids. Here the CDR3 reads CASSRDRGNQPQHF. The CDR3 DNA follows: TGCGCCAGCAGCCGCGACAGGGGGAATCAGCCCCAGCATTTT.

This rearrangement joins TRBV28 to TRBJ1-2; 7 bases map to TRBD1. V gave up 8 bases and J gave up 7 bases; unmatched junction bases: 7. The CDR3 totals 12 residues. The germline V gene has CDR1 MDHEN and CDR2 SYDVKM. The CDR3 sequence: CASALTGVGYTF. CDR3 nucleotide sequence: TGTGCCAGCGCCCTCACAGGGGTTGGCTACACCTTC.

The rearrangement uses TRBV7-2 and TRBJ1-6, with D perhaps TRBD1 (6 bases). Trimming stripped 4 bases from V and 8 bases from J, with 15 bases between. This CDR3 contains 15 residues. Germline V gene sequence: CDR1 SGHTA, CDR2 FQGNSA. CDR3 DNA: TGTGCCAGCAGCTCCAACAGGGTTGGGGATTCACCCCTCCACTTT. Residues: CASSSNRVGDSPLHF.

J is TRBJ1-2 and V is TRBV28; a weak D match, TRBD1 (5 bases). CDR3 length equals 15 residues. Trimming removed 4 bases from V and 5 bases from J, with 17 bases in between. Germline assignment: CDR1 MDHEN and CDR2 SYDVKM. The CDR3 loop is CASSSVGGGGYGYTF. CDR3 coding DNA: TGTGCCAGCAGTTCCGTCGGGGGAGGAGGGTATGGCTACACCTTC.

CDR3 sequence (DNA): TGTGCCAGCAGTTTCGGACAGGGGTATAATTCACCCCTCCACTTT. The encoded protein is CASSFGQGYNSPLHF. The chain is built from TRBV28 and TRBJ1-6, with 9 bases aligning to TRBD1. This CDR3 has 15 amino acids. Trimming removed 3 bases from V and 4 bases from J; junction bases left unmatched: 1. CDR1 and CDR2 (germline): MDHEN, SYDVKM.

The CDR3 sequence is CASSEVSGQGNQPQHF. In DNA form, the CDR3 reads TGTGCCAGCAGTGAAGTTTCGGGACAGGGAAATCAGCCCCAGCATTTT. The V gene is TRBV6-1, the J gene TRBJ1-5; 9 bases agree with TRBD1. The CDR3 contains 16 residues. Germline V gives CDR1 MNHNS, CDR2 SASEGT. J was trimmed by 4 bases and V by 1 base; bases with no gene match: 5.

This clone was counted a few times. V usage is TRBV6-6 and J usage is TRBJ2-7; D is ambiguous. CDR1 is MNHNY, CDR2 SVGAGI, per germline (reference sequence). The CDR3 is 13 amino acids. Trimming pared 6 bases from V and 0 bases from J, leaving 9 bases between. The CDR3 coding sequence is TGTGCCAGCAGATCACTTAGCTCCTACGAGCAGTACTTC. Its translation: CASRSLSSYEQYF.

The rearrangement uses TRBV10-3 and TRBJ2-7; 10 bases agree with TRBD1. The CDR3 runs 13 residues. The germline V gene has CDR1 ENHRY and CDR2 SYGVKD. After removal of 6 bases from V and 7 bases from J, the junction contained 6 bases not matched to a gene. The CDR3 reads CAIRRQGAGEQYF. The CDR3 nucleotides are TGTGCCATCAGGAGACAGGGGGCGGGTGAGCAGTACTTC.

This clone was seen only once. The V gene is TRBV5-6, the J gene TRBJ2-1; TRBD2 matches 9 bases. Trimming cost V 4 bases and J 0 bases; bases outside gene matches: 5. This CDR3 has 16 residues. Germline CDR1 SGHDT, CDR2 YYEEEE. CDR3 amino acids: CASSPLAGSSYNEQFF. CDR3 nucleotide sequence: TGTGCCAGCAGCCCACTAGCGGGTTCCTCCTACAATGAGCAGTTCTTC. The whole variable domain, remainder taken from reference TRBV5-6 and TRBJ2-1, is DAGVTQSPTHLIKTRGQQVTLRCSPKSGHDTVSWYQQALGQGPQFIFQYYEEEERQRGNFPDRFSGHQFPNYSSELNVNALLLGDSALYLCASSPLAGSSYNEQFFGPGTRLTVL.